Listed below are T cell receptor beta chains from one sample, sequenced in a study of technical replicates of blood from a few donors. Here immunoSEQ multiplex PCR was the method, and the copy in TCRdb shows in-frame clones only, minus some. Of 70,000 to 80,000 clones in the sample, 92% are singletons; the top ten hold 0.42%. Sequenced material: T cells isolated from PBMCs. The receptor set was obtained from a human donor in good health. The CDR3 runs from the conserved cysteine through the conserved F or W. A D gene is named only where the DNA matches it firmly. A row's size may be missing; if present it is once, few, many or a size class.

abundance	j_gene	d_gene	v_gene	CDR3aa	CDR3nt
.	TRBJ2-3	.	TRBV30	CAWSRTTADTQYF	TGTGCCTGGAGCCGGACTACCGCAGATACGCAGTATTTT
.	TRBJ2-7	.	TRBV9	CASSVESGLNEQYF	TGTGCCAGCAGCGTAGAGTCCGGTCTCAACGAGCAGTACTTC
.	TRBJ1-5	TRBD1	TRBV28	CASNDRGRSQPQHF	TGTGCCAGCAACGACAGGGGGCGAAGTCAGCCCCAGCATTTT
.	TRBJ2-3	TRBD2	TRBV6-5	CASSLEGRALADTQYF	TGTGCCAGCAGTTTAGAAGGGAGGGCCCTCGCAGATACGCAGTATTTT
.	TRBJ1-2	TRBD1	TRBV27	CASSTGGVYGYTF	TGTGCCAGCAGTACAGGGGGCGTCTATGGCTACACCTTC
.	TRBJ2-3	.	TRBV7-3	CARLRSTDTQYF	TGTGCCAGGTTGCGGAGCACAGATACGCAGTATTTT
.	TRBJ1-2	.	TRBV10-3	CAISEQGGYTF	TGTGCCATCAGTGAACAGGGTGGCTACACCTTC
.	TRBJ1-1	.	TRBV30	CAWSRGGGTEAFF	TGTGCCTGGAGTAGGGGAGGAGGCACTGAAGCTTTCTTT
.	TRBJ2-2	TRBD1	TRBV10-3	CAISATGWRGELFF	TGTGCCATCAGTGCGACAGGGTGGAGAGGGGAGCTGTTTTTT
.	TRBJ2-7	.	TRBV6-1	CASSLRDLPYEQYF	TGTGCCAGCAGCCTCCGAGACTTGCCCTACGAGCAGTACTTC
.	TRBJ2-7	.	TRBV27	CASSLASGYEQYF	TGTGCCAGCAGTTTGGCCTCGGGCTACGAGCAGTACTTC
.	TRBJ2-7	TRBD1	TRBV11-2	CASSFRDSSYEQYF	TGTGCCAGCAGCTTCCGGGACAGCTCCTACGAGCAGTACTTC
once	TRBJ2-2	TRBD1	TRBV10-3	CAITGTGNGGELFF	TGTGCCATAACCGGGACAGGCAACGGCGGGGAGCTGTTTTTT
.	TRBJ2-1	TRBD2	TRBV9	CASSPSGSDNEQFF	TGTGCCAGCTCCCCCAGCGGGAGCGACAATGAGCAGTTCTTC
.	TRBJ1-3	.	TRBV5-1	CASSPSGNTIYF	TGCGCCAGCAGCCCATCTGGAAACACCATATATTTT
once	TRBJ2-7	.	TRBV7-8	CASSDRSYEQYF	TGTGCCAGCAGCGACAGGAGTTACGAGCAGTACTTC
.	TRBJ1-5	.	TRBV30	CAWSLDNNQPQHF	TGTGCCTGGTCCTTGGACAACAATCAGCCCCAGCATTTT
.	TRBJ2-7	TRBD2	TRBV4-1	CASSQDPSGSGTSYEQYF	TGCGCCAGCAGCCAAGATCCCTCGGGAAGCGGGACTTCCTACGAGCAGTACTTC
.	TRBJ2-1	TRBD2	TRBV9	CASALAGEGNEQFF	TGTGCCAGCGCATTAGCGGGAGAGGGCAATGAGCAGTTCTTC
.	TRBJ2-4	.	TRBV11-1	CATSSGPDSFSIQYF	TGTGCCACCTCCTCCGGCCCGGACAGTTTTAGCATTCAGTACTTC
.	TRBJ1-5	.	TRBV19	CASSIAGTGQPQHF	TGTGCCAGTAGTATAGCTGGGACTGGTCAGCCCCAGCATTTT
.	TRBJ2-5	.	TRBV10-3	CAISPGRQETQYF	TGTGCCATCAGTCCTGGCCGCCAAGAGACCCAGTACTTC
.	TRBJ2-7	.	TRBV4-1	CASSQGDFYEQYF	TGCGCCAGCAGCCAGGGGGACTTCTACGAGCAGTACTTC
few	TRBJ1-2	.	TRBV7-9	CASSSGGARYGYTF	TGTGCCAGCAGCTCTGGGGGGGCGAGGTATGGCTACACCTTC
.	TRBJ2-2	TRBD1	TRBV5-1	CASSLGGQVNTGELFF	TGCGCCAGCAGCTTGGGGGGACAGGTGAACACCGGGGAGCTGTTTTTT
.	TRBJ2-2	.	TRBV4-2	CASSQVTGNTGELFF	TGTGCCAGCAGCCAAGTCACAGGGAACACCGGGGAGCTGTTTTTT
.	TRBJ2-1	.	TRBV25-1	CASSVIVSHNEQFF	TGTGCCAGCAGTGTAATAGTTTCCCACAATGAGCAGTTCTTC
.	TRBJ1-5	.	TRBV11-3	CASSNSGEGQPQHF	TGTGCCAGCAGCAACTCAGGGGAAGGGCAGCCCCAGCATTTT
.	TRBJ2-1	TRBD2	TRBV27	CASSTPGLATYNEQFF	TGTGCCAGCAGTACTCCGGGACTAGCGACCTACAATGAGCAGTTCTTC
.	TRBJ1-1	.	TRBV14	CASSPTTGSTEAFF	TGTGCCAGCAGCCCTACAACAGGTTCCACTGAAGCTTTCTTT
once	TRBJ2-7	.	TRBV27	CASSLYGGVRDEQYF	TGTGCCAGCAGTTTATACGGGGGAGTAAGGGACGAGCAGTACTTC
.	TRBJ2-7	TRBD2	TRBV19	CASSPGLASYEQYF	TGTGCCAGTAGCCCGGGACTAGCGTCCTACGAGCAGTACTTC
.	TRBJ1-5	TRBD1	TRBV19	CASSPGQANQPQHF	TGTGCCAGTAGCCCCGGACAGGCCAATCAGCCCCAGCATTTT
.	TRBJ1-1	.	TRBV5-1	CASSLGQREAFF	TGCGCCAGCAGCTTGGGACAGCGTGAAGCTTTCTTT
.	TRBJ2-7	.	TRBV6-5	CASRTDPYEQYF	TGTGCCTCAAGGACAGACCCCTACGAGCAGTACTTC
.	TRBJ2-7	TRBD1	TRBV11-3	CASSFPGQGAYEQYF	TGTGCCAGCAGCTTCCCAGGACAGGGTGCCTACGAGCAGTACTTC
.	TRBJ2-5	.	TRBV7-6	CASSAQETQYF	TGTGCCAGCAGCGCGCAAGAGACCCAGTACTTC
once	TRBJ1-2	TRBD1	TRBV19	CASSTATGVRYGYTF	TGTGCCAGTAGTACAGCGACAGGGGTTCGCTATGGCTACACCTTC
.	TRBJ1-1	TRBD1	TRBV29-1	CSVVRQGMGAMNTEAFF	TGCAGCGTTGTCCGACAGGGTATGGGTGCGATGAACACTGAAGCTTTCTTT
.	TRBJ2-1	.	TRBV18	CASSPMQGRNEQFF	TGTGCCAGCTCACCAATGCAGGGGCGGAATGAGCAGTTCTTC
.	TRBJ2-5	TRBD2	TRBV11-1	CASSLAETSGETQYF	TGTGCCAGCAGCTTAGCAGAGACTAGCGGAGAGACCCAGTACTTC
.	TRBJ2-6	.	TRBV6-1	CASSVRTAGANVLTF	TGTGCCAGCAGTGTACGGACAGCTGGGGCCAACGTCCTGACTTTC
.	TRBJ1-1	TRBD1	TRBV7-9	CASRPGTGGTFLMNTEAFF	TGTGCCAGCAGACCCGGGACAGGGGGAACTTTCCTCATGAACACTGAAGCTTTCTTT
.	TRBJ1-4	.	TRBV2	CASTLLGGASYF	TGTGCCAGCACCCTCCTGGGGGGGGCATCTTATTTT
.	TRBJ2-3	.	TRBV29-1	CSVEGGDPDTQYF	TGCAGCGTCGAGGGGGGGGACCCAGATACGCAGTATTTT
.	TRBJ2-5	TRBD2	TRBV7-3	CASSLLAGPQETQYF	TGTGCCAGCAGCTTACTAGCGGGCCCACAAGAGACCCAGTACTTC
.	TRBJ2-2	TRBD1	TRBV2	CATSGQGGDTGELFF	TGTGCCACCTCGGGACAGGGAGGGGACACCGGGGAGCTGTTTTTT
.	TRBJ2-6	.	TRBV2	CASSEVRSPGANVLTF	TGTGCCAGCAGTGAGGTGCGGAGTCCTGGGGCCAACGTCCTGACTTTC
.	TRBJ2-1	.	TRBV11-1	CASSWTGSSYNEQFF	TGTGCCAGCAGTTGGACTGGGAGCTCCTACAATGAGCAGTTCTTC
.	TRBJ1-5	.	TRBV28	CASSYDYQPQHF	TGTGCCAGCAGCTATGATTATCAGCCCCAGCATTTT
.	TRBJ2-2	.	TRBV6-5	CASSFNSNTGELFF	TGTGCCAGCAGTTTTAACAGTAACACCGGGGAGCTGTTTTTT
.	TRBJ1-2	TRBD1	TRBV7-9	CASSSPGTVGYTF	TGTGCCAGCAGCTCCCCCGGGACAGTCGGCTACACCTTC
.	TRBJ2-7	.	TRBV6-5	CASSLGTSVEQYF	TGTGCCAGCAGCTTGGGGACTTCCGTCGAGCAGTACTTC
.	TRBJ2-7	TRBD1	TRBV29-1	CSVRQGGGYEQYF	TGCAGCGTTCGACAGGGGGGAGGCTACGAGCAGTACTTC
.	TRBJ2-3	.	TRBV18	CASSTTSEQVASTDTQYF	TGTGCCAGCTCAACGACCAGTGAACAGGTTGCGAGCACAGATACGCAGTATTTT
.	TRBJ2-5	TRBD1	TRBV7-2	CASSLNRGETQYF	TGTGCCAGCAGCCTCAACAGGGGAGAGACCCAGTACTTC
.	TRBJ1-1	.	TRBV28	CASSLPDRNTEAFF	TGTGCCAGCAGCCTACCGGACAGGAACACTGAAGCTTTCTTT
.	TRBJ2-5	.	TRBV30	CAWGQLAKETQYF	TGTGCCTGGGGACAGTTGGCAAAAGAGACCCAGTACTTC
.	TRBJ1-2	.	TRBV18	CASSPVTAGVNYGYTF	TGTGCCAGCTCACCGGTCACGGCAGGGGTTAACTATGGCTACACCTTC